Below, one T cell receptor (beta chain) is given with its context. Its antigen is currently not known. One base away there is no much larger clone; base qualities are not given. The trim is 0 bases for V and 0 bases for J, with a gap of 11 bases between the germline ends. The CDR3 starts with the cysteine, ends with the phenylalanine, and has 17 residues. The CDR3 DNA has 51 bases and is translated from base 1. The germline V gene specifies LGHNA as CDR1 and YSLEER as CDR2. TCRbeta CDR3 regions were amplified from genomic DNA using the immunoSEQ Assay, a bias-controlled multiplex PCR. Per the original workflow: The number of nucleated cells in each sample was estimated from the amplification of reference gene primers within the assay. To quantify the absolute abundance of each unique TCRbeta CDR3 rearrangement, sequence reads were collapsed and filtered. Productive Simpson clonality was computed per sample as the square root of Simpson's diversity index over productive rearrangements. TCRdb limited this immuneACCESS table to in-frame rearrangements with V and J called. A share of clones is missing; checked studies link under half to unresolved V genes, and the rest is unexplained. V, J and clone size are those of that table, while D and trimming were read from the DNA. The sample includes about 260,000 clones, with 65% to 90% observed a single time. About 2% of the sample is taken by the ten largest.

This specimen belongs to a study of blood T cell repertoires in COVID-19 (dated by TCRdb to 2018 to 2021). In the study overall: Collaborator samples came from the United States, Italy and Spain and covered acute and convalescent phases of COVID-19. The samples were drawn from the first 160 participants of the ongoing ImmuneRACE study and from more than 1,000 subjects provided by 6 global collaborators. The material from the prospective study consisted of cDNA or gDNA derived from T cells, B-cell-depleted T cells, or PBMCs. HLA class I and class II types, where available, came from metadata supplied by the sample provider rather than from assay-based typing. The sample metadata nearly always contained a de-identified subject ID, COVID-19 status, age in years and sex. Subjects who had been exposed to COVID-19, were actively infected with it, or had recovered from it provided the deeply sampled blood TCRbeta repertoires that made up the dataset. The repertoires were made available in a free public database intended to serve as a resource for research on the immune response to SARS-CoV-2. Broad study findings and their caveats: Clinical and demographic metadata were provided uncurated, with the amount varying by source and participant.

Collaborating institutions collected whole blood in K2EDTA tubes following their own protocols. Collaborator samples were shipped for TCRbeta analysis as frozen whole blood, isolated PBMCs, or DNA extracted from either sample type. The sequenced sample consisted of peripheral blood. The chain uses TRBV4-3 and TRBJ2-2; the D gene is perhaps TRBD1, from 6 matching bases. The origin of this receptor is a man aged 30-40 years with active or convalescent COVID-19. The DNA is TGCGCCAGCAGCCAAGATAGGGCAGGGGCGAACACCGGGGAGCTGTTTTTT. This gives the protein CASSQDRAGANTGELFF.